Ten or more counts support the clone carrying this T cell receptor (beta chain). This sample was taken from a study of read filtering for tumor transcriptome and immune sequencing. The germline V and J ends were trimmed by 5 bases and 5 bases, with 19 bases remaining between them. This CDR3 contains 15 residues. Germline values: CDR1 DFQATT, CDR2 SNEGSKA (reference sequence). This library used roughly 400 ng RNA and molecular barcoded adaptors spanning alpha/delta and beta/gamma chains. Each CDR3 protein is one row after TCRdb ran MiXCR on the reads. The sample yields some 140,000 distinct CDR3 sequences, less than 15% seen once.

The V call is TRBV20-1, the J call TRBJ2-1, with unresolved D. Sequenced sample: a population of CD138-negative cells sorted from bone marrow. The clonotype was recovered from a donor aged 40 or over with multiple myeloma. The CDR3 nucleotides are TGCAGTGCTGGCCCCCGAGGCAGCATTAACAATGAGCAGTTCTTC. Translated: CSAGPRGSINNEQFF.